This section outlines one T cell receptor (beta chain) sequence together with its context. No antigen is known for it. This entry belongs to a study of T cell repertoires in cytomegalovirus infection. As for the study in general: Public TCR beta signature analysis indicated the presence of both CMV infection and matching HLA type.

Study-level findings and limits: The ex vivo response was dominated by HLA-C-restricted CMV-specific TCR beta clonotypes. There were carriers of CMV plus the relevant HLA, and cumulative public TCR beta family frequency identified them.

Each CDR3 protein is one row after TCRdb ran MiXCR on the reads. The data show about 740,000 distinct CDR3 sequences, under 40% seen once. Trimming took 2 bases from V and 3 from J; bases not matched to a gene: 15. The CDR3 extends over 18 amino acids. Germline values: CDR1 MDHEN, CDR2 SYDVKM. The specimen was PBMCs. This sequence originates from a human donor in good health (CMV status not recorded). Some clones in this sample may be carry-over from other donors' samples. The chain is built from TRBV28 and TRBJ2-5, with 7 bases identical to TRBD1. The DNA of the CDR3 is TGTGCCAGCAGTTTAATAGGACAGGAATGGAGCAACGAAGAGACCCAGTACTTC. Translating gives CASSLIGQEWSNEETQYF.